This T cell receptor beta chain is drawn from a study of OX40 agonist ivuxolimab in advanced cancers. Whole-study context: While on treatment, patients had intravenous ivuxolimab at 0.01 to 10 mg/kg every 2 weeks.

Overall study results and limits: Some of the lowest clonal expansion was seen in partial responders at 0.1-3.0 mg/kg. At doses 0.1 to 3.0 mg/kg, CD4+ and CD8+ clones expanded.

Details on this clone: The antigen remains undetermined.

The germline gives CDR1 SGDLS, CDR2 YYNGEE. Trimming stripped 0 bases from V and 0 bases from J, with 8 bases between. This CDR3 comprises 15 residues. Assay used: immunoSEQ multiplex PCR; TCRdb lists only in-frame clones, some missing. The data show tens of thousands of clones, with around 83% seen just once and approximately 3.2% held by the top ten. The chain joins TRBV9 to TRBJ2-3; D gene ambiguous. The origin of this receptor is an adult with an advanced solid tumor such as melanoma, head and neck, liver or kidney cancer. The material sequenced was CD4+ or CD8+ T cells sorted from blood, taken in a trial of the OX40 agonist ivuxolimab. The CDR3 coding sequence is TGTGCCAGCAGCGTAGTACAACTAAGCACAGATACGCAGTATTTT. As protein: CASSVVQLSTDTQYF.